The present TCR beta chain was sequenced within a study of blood T cells in healthy people across ages (dated by TCRdb to between 2014 and 2017). About the full investigation: In model experiments, template switching captured roughly one uniquely barcoded TCR beta cDNA molecule for every two T cells. To track age-related changes in TCR beta repertoire diversity, the study relied on deep sequencing normalized with unique cDNA molecular identifiers. Four age groups were formed from the donors: young (average 16 years), middle-aged (approximately 42), aged (approximately 60) and long-lived (82). Using the same blood draw, the study looked at two additional independent replicas of 1 million unique cDNA reads for two donors, one aged 18 to 30 and the other aged 80 or older. The study at large found these results: As age increased, observed TCR beta diversity per million T cells dropped in a roughly linear way, and a significant reduction was already evident by age 40. Compared with the aged group, the long-lived group had more naive CD4+ T cells, fewer expanded clones and increased TCR diversity, a pattern suggesting age selection. Total diversity estimates from one million sequenced T cells were considered lower bounds and underestimates. The CMV infection status of donors was not known, potentially confounding age-related changes in expanded clonotypes. Conclusive comparison of naive and antigen-experienced compartments was prevented by the profiling of bulk unsorted PBMCs. A strong correlation was found between observed TCR beta diversity and the percentage of naive T cells measured by flow cytometry.

The roughly 39 donors, aged about 6 to 95 years, were systemically healthy Caucasian individuals from Russia. Each donor gave ten milliliters of peripheral blood, collected into EDTA-treated Vacutainer tubes. Ficoll-Paque density-gradient centrifugation was used to isolate PBMCs, with at least 6 million per sample. Trizol reagent was used to extract total RNA from the PBMCs, yielding at least 6 micrograms per sample. Naive CD45RAhigh/CD27high T cell percentages were measured by flow cytometry on a PBMC aliquot from every donor. Between the V and J ends, shortened by 6 bases and 5 bases respectively, the junction contains 16 bases. The germline V gene encodes CDR1 DFQATT and CDR2 SNEGSKA (reference sequence). The CDR3 starts with the cysteine, ends with the phenylalanine, and has 13 residues. Kept here is only the CDR3 DNA, which spans 39 bases and is read in frame from base 1. In regard to this clonotype: Its antigen is not yet known. The record has no base qualities; no much larger clone is one base away.

Library preparation used 5' RACE. TCRdb records Illumina HiSeq 2500 as the sequencer. A second PCR of 7 to 11 cycles was run with a J-beta primer mix and a sample-barcoded 5' primer. A unique molecular identifier was introduced onto each TCR beta cDNA molecule by a template-switch 5' adaptor carrying 12 random nucleotides. Each sample yielded at least 3 million CDR3-containing paired-end reads. All of the RNA was converted into first-strand cDNA using the Mint cDNA synthesis kit, with a TRBC-specific oligonucleotide serving as the primer. All cDNA was treated with uracil-DNA glycosylase and then went through a first 18-cycle PCR with the universal primers M1SS and BC2_uni_R. In the source study's methods: Normalization of each sample was performed by random selection of 1 million high-quality reads, each carrying a distinct molecular identifier. Reads sharing molecular identifiers were discarded rather than binned into consensus sequences. MiTCR, with a Q25 quality threshold and the strictest error-elimination algorithm, was used for CDR3 identification, clonotype clustering and error correction. A nonparametric unseen species model using Euler transformation provided a lower-bound estimate of total TCR beta diversity. The raw public reads went through TCRdb reprocessing: fastp at Q25, MiXCR clone calling, in-frame beta chains kept. Rows matching on CDR3 protein sequence are summarized as one entry with the most common DNA and genes. The V and J calls shown here were made by TCRdb, not taken from the authors' results. The sample contains over 700,000 distinct CDR3 sequences, around 25% of them found a single time. The leading ten clones occupy under 10% of the sample.

The data were also submitted as part of a second study, on T cells of mothers and their children. Drawing on the second study: The donors were nine systemically healthy Caucasian individuals, made up of three mothers and their six children. cDNA synthesis consumed the entire amount of extracted RNA, loaded at roughly 1.5 ug RNA in each 15 ul reaction. In the second PCR, the M1S primer introduced both the sample barcodes and 2-4 random nucleotides. Each mother yielded over 8.5 million TCR beta CDR3 reads and each child 3 million or so reads. TCR recombination output is similarly shaped by thymic selection in related and unrelated pairs, with a minor effect exerted by inherited differences. Normalized repertoire overlap was always slightly but never significantly higher in related than unrelated mother-child pairs. No persistent microchimeric T cell clones were detected, at a sensitivity of approximately 100 clones per million clonotypes. To look for features that set related mother-child pairs apart from unrelated individuals, the researchers ran deep NGS to compare the TCR beta repertoires of mothers and children. Mothers averaged roughly 40 +/- 4 years of age and children averaged approximately 12 +/- 4 years. After adapter ligation with NEBNext reagents, the libraries were sequenced on Illumina HiSeq 2000 with 100+100 nt paired-end reads. To prevent cross-contamination, the mother and child libraries were prepared a month apart and were sequenced in separate runs. For each donor, somewhere between 500,000 and 2,000,000 distinct TCR beta clonotypes were identified. Naive TCR beta clonotypes were estimated from low-frequency clonotypes matched to each donor's FACS-determined naive share, without sorting.

The chain is made from TRBV20-1 and TRBJ2-5; the D gene cannot be resolved reliably. The sequenced sample consisted of blood. The source is a boy aged 5-17 years in good health. The CDR3 protein is CSASRISKETQYF. At the DNA level, the sequence is TGCAGTGCCTCCCGGATTAGCAAGGAGACCCAGTACTTC.